This T cell receptor (beta chain) came from a study of CXCR3-negative and CXCR3-positive naive CD8 T cells. The authors prepared UMI-labeled TRB cDNA libraries by 5' RACE. From its re-call of the 5' RACE reads, TCRdb lists each CDR3 protein once, without DNA. The sample holds around 140,000 distinct CDR3 sequences. The germline gives CDR1 SGHRS, CDR2 YFSETQ. This CDR3 has 14 residues. Sequenced material: naive CXCR3- CD8+ T cells from blood. Sample subset: CD45RO-CCR7+CD27+CD95- naive CD8+ T cells lacking CXCR3 (TNR3-). The source is a human donor in good health. Some clones in this sample may be carry-over from other donors' samples. The chain joins TRBV5-1 to TRBJ1-1. This chain's CDR3 is CASSPGRLNTEAFF.